The following is a T cell receptor (beta chain) sequence with its context. In the authors' methods: Nucleated cell number was recorded as an estimate derived from reference gene primer amplification. Libraries were prepared by immunoSEQ multiplex PCR; TCRdb keeps only in-frame clonotypes and omits some of them. For V, J and clone size, that table is used; D and trimming come from the DNA. Among just over 250,000 clones, roughly 86% were seen once, and the ten largest hold over 7.5%. CDR3 length: 12 amino acids. Looked up from germline, CDR1 is MNHNY and CDR2 is SVGAGI (reference sequence). Between the trimmed V and J ends, which lost 8 bases and 7 bases, there was a span of 14 bases. This sample is part of a study of blood T cell repertoires in COVID-19. Study in general: The origin of the acute and convalescent COVID-19 samples was the United States, Italy and Spain. The cDNA or gDNA used as material had been derived from T cells, B-cell-depleted T cells, or PBMCs.

Sequencing was done on a sample of peripheral blood. This chain links TRBV6-6 with TRBJ1-2, with D possibly matching TRBD1 (5 bases). The sequence was obtained from a man between 35 and 55 years old who had recovered from COVID-19. The CDR3 loop reads CASPPSGGGYTF. CDR3 nucleotide sequence: TGTGCCAGCCCCCCATCGGGGGGTGGCTACACCTTC.